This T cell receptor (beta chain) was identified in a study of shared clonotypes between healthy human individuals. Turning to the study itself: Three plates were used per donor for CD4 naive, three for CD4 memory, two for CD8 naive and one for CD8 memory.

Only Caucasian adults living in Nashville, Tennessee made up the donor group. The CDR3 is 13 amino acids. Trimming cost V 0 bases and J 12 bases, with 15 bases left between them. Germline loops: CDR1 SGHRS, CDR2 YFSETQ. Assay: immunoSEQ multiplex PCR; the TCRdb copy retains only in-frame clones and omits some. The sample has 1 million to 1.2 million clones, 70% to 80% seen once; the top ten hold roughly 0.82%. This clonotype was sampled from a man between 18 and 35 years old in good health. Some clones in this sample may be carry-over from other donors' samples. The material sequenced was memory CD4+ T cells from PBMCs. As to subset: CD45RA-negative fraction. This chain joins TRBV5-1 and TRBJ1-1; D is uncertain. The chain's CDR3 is CASSLAGEGSTFF. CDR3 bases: TGCGCCAGCAGCTTGGCCGGCGAGGGATCAACTTTCTTT.